This T cell receptor beta chain was recovered during a study of metastatic and nonmetastatic thyroid tumors. MiXCR reprocessed the PCR reads for TCRdb. The sample contains approximately 13,000 clones, around a third of which appear only once. The CDR3 covers 15 residues. The V and J ends lost 1 base and 2 bases respectively, with 9 bases between them. Germline CDR1 and CDR2: SGHVS and FQNEAQ. All patients were untreated before thyroid surgery. The specimen was tumor tissue. The chain employs TRBV7-8 and TRBJ2-1, with D maybe TRBD2 (5 bases). The sequence was obtained from a male donor with papillary thyroid cancer or a benign thyroid nodule (not recorded which). Some clones in this sample may be carry-over from other donors' samples. The CDR3 nucleotides are TGTGCCAGCAGCTTAGTGAGCGGACCCTACAATGAGCAGTTCTTC. Translating it yields CASSLVSGPYNEQFF.